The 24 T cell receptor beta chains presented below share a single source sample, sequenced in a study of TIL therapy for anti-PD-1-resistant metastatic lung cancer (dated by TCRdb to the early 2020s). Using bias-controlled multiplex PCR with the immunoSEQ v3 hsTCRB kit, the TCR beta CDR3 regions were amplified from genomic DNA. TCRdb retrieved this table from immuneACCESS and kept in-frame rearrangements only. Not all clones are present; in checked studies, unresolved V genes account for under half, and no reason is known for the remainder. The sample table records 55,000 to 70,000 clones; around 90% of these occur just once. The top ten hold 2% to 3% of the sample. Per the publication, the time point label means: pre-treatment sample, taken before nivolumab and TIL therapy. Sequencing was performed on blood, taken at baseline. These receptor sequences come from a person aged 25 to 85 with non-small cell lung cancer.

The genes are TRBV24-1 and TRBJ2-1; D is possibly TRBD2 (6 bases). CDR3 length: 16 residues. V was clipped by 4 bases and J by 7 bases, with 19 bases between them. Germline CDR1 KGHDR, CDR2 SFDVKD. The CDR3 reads CATSDYGGVRGNEQFF. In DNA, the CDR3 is TGTGCCACCAGTGACTATGGCGGGGTCAGAGGGAATGAGCAGTTCTTC.

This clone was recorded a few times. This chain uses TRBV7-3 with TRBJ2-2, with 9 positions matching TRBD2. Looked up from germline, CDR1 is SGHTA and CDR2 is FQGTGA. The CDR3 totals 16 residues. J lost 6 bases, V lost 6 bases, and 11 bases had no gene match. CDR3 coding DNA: TGTGCCAGCAGTCACTATAGCGGGAGTACCGCCGGGGAGCTGTTTTTT. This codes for CASSHYSGSTAGELFF. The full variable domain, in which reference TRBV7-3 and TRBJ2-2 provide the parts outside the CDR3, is GAGVSQTPSNKVTEKGKYVELRCDPISGHTALYWYRQSLGQGPEFLIYFQGTGAADDSGLPNDRFFAVRPEGSVSTLKIQRTERGDSAVYLCASSHYSGSTAGELFFGEGSRLTVL.

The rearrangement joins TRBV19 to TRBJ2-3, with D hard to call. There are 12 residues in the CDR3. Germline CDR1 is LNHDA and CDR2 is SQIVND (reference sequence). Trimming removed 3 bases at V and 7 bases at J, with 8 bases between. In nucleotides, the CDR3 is TGTGCCAGTAGTATCGGACGGAATACGCAGTATTTT. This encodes CASSIGRNTQYF. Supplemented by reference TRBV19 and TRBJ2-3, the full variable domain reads DGGITQSPKYLFRKEGQNVTLSCEQNLNHDAMYWYRQDPGQGLRLIYYSQIVNDFQKGDIAEGYSVSREKKESFPLTVTSAQKNPTAFYLCASSIGRNTQYFGPGTRLTVL.

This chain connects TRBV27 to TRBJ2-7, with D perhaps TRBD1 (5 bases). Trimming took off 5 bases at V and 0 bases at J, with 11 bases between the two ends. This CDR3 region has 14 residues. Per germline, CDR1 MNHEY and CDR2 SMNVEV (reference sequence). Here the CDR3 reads CASSMTVSSYEQYF. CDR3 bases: TGTGCCAGCAGTATGACAGTAAGCTCCTACGAGCAGTACTTC.

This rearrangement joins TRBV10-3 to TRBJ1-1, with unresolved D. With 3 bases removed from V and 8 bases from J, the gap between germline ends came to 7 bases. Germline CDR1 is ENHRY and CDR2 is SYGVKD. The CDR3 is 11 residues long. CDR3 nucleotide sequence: TGTGCCATCAGTGACCAGCGAGAAGCTTTCTTT. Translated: CAISDQREAFF.

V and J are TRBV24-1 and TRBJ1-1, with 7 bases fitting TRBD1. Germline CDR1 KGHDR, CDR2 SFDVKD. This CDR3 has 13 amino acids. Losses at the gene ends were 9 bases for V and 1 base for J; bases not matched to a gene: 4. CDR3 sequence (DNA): TGTGCCACCTCTGACAGGGCGAACACTGAAGCTTTCTTT. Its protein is CATSDRANTEAFF.

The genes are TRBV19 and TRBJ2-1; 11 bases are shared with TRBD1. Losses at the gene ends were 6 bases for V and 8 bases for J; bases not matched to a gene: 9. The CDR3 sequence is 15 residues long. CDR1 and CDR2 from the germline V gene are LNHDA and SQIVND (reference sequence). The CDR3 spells CASSPGQGDIYEQFF. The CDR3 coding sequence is TGTGCCAGTAGCCCGGGACAGGGGGATATCTATGAGCAGTTCTTC.

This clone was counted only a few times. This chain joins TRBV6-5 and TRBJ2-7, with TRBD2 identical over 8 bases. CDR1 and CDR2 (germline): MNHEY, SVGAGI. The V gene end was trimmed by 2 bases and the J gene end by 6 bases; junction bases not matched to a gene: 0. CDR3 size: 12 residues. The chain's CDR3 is CASSYRGGEQYF. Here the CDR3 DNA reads TGTGCCAGCAGTTACCGGGGGGGCGAGCAGTACTTC.

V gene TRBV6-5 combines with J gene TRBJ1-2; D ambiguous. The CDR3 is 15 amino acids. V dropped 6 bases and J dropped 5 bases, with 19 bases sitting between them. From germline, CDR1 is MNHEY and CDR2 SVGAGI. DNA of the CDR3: TGTGCCAGCAGCCCGGGGAGGAGGCCCCTTTATGGCTACACCTTC. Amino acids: CASSPGRRPLYGYTF.

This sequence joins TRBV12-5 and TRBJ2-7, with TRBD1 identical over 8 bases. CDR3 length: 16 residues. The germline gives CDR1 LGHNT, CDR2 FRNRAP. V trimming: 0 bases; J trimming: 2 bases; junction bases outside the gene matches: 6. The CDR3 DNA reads TGTGCTAGTGGTTTGGTACTGACAGGGGATCCCTACGAGCAGTACTTC. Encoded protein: CASGLVLTGDPYEQYF.

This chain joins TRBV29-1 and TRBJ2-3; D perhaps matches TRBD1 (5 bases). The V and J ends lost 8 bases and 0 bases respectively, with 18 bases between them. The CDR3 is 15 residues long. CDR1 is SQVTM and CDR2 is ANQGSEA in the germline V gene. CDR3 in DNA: TGCAGCCTCCAAGGGTCAGGGCTGAGCACAGATACGCAGTATTTT. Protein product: CSLQGSGLSTDTQYF.

DNA for the CDR3: TGTGCCAGCAGCCTCCCCGGTAATTCACCCCTCCACTTT. It yields the protein CASSLPGNSPLHF. The chain links TRBV11-2 to TRBJ1-6, with D hard to call. Between the trimmed V and J ends, which lost 5 bases and 6 bases, there was a span of 8 bases. This CDR3 has 13 residues. The germline V gene encodes CDR1 SGHAT and CDR2 FQNNGV.

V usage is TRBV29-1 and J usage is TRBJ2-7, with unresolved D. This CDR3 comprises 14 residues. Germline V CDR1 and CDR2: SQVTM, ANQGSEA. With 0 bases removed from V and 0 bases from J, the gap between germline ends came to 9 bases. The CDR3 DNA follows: TGCAGCGTTGAAGAGGGCAAGAGCTCCTACGAGCAGTACTTC. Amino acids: CSVEEGKSSYEQYF.

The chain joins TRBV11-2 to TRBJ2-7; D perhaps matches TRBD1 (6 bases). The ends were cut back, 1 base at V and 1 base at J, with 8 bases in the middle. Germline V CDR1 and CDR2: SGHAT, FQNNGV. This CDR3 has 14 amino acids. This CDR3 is CASSLGDKSYEQYF. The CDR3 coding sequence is TGTGCCAGCAGCTTAGGGGACAAATCCTACGAGCAGTACTTC.

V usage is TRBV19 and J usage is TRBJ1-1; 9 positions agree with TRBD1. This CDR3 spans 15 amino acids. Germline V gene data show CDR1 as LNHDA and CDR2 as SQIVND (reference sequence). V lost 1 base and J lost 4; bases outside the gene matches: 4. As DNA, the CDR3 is TGTGCCAGTAGTATAGTCCAGGACAGGGGCACTGAAGCTTTCTTT. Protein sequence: CASSIVQDRGTEAFF. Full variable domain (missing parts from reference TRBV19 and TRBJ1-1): DGGITQSPKYLFRKEGQNVTLSCEQNLNHDAMYWYRQDPGQGLRLIYYSQIVNDFQKGDIAEGYSVSREKKESFPLTVTSAQKNPTAFYLCASSIVQDRGTEAFFGQGTRLTVV.

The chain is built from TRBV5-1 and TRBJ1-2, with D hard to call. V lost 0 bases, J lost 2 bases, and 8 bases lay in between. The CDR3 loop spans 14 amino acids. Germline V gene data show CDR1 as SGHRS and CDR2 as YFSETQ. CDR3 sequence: CASSLGGSNYGYTF. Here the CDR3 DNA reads TGCGCCAGCAGCTTGGGTGGGAGCAACTATGGCTACACCTTC.

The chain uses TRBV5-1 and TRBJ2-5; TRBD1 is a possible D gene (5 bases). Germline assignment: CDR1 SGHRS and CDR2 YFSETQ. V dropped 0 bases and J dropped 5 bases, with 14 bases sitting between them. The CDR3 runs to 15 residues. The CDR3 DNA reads TGCGCCAGCAGCTTGGCTCCTGGGGCTGAGGAGACCCAGTACTTC. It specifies CASSLAPGAEETQYF.

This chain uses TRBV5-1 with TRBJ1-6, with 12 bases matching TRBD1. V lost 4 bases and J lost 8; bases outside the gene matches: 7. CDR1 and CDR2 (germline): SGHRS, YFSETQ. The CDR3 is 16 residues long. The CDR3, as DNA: TGCGCCAGCAGCCCGGGGACAGGGGGCCCGGATTCACCCCTCCACTTT. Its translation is CASSPGTGGPDSPLHF.

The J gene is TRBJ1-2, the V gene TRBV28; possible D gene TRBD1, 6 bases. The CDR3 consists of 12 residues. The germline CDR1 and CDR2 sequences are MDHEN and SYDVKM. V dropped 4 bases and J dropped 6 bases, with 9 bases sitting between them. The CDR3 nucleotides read TGTGCCAGCAGTTCGACAGGTGATGGCTACACCTTC. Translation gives CASSSTGDGYTF.

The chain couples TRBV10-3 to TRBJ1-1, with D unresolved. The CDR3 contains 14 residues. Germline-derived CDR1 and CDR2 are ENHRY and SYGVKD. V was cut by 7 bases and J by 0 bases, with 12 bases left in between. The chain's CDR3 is CAIKAGEVNTEAFF. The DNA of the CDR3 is TGTGCCATCAAGGCAGGAGAGGTGAACACTGAAGCTTTCTTT.

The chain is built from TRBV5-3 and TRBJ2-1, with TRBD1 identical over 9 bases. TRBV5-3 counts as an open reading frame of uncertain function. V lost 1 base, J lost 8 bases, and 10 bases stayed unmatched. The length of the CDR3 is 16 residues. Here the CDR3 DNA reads TGTGCCAGAAGCTTGTTCCGGGACAGGGATGACCATGAGCAGTTCTTC. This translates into CARSLFRDRDDHEQFF.

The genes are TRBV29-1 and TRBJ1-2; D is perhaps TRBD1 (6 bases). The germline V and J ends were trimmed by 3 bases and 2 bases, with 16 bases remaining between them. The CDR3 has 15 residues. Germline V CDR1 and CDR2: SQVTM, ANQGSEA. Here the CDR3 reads CSVESVMGGNYGYTF. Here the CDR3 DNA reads TGCAGCGTTGAGTCCGTCATGGGGGGCAACTATGGCTACACCTTC.

In nucleotides, the CDR3 is TGTGCCATCAGTGAACCCCGTGGCACCATATATTTT. It specifies CAISEPRGTIYF. The chain links TRBV10-3 to TRBJ1-3; D is unresolved. Germline loops: CDR1 ENHRY, CDR2 SYGVKD. The ends were cut back, 3 bases at V and 9 bases at J, with 9 bases in the middle. The CDR3 is 12 amino acids.

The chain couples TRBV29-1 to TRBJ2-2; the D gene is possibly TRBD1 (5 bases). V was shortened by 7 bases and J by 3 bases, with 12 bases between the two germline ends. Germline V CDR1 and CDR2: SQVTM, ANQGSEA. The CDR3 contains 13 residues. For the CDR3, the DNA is TGCAGCGCCAGGGATTTGTACACCGGGGAGCTGTTTTTT. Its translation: CSARDLYTGELFF.